This note documents a single T cell receptor (beta chain) sequence. The count of this clone is one. Its antigen is currently not known. Per-base quality was not reported, and no clone a single base away is much larger than it. This record comes from a study of blood T cell repertoires in COVID-19 (dated by TCRdb to 2018 to 2020). About the investigation overall: Samples from collaborators originated in the United States, Italy and Spain and spanned both the acute and convalescent phases of COVID-19. Samples were obtained from the ongoing ImmuneRACE study (first 160 participants) and from over a thousand subjects provided by 6 global collaborators. The dataset comprised deeply sampled blood TCRbeta repertoires from subjects exposed to, actively infected with, or recovered from COVID-19. Nearly every sample came with metadata listing a de-identified subject ID, COVID-19 status, age in years and sex. The material from the prospective study consisted of cDNA or gDNA derived from T cells, B-cell-depleted T cells, or PBMCs. A freely available public database, intended as a resource for researchers studying the immune response to SARS-CoV-2, is where the repertoires were released. HLA class I and class II types, where available, came from metadata supplied by the sample provider rather than from assay-based typing.

Measured from the cysteine to the phenylalanine, the CDR3 is 13 residues long. Kept here is only the CDR3 DNA, which spans 39 bases and is read in frame from base 1. V is reduced by 1 base and J by 8 bases, leaving a spacing of 11 bases between them. According to the germline V gene, CDR1 reads SGHDN and CDR2 reads FVKESK. At one collaborating source in Seattle, patients were enrolled during active infection and were followed longitudinally through the course of disease. Whole blood was collected in K2EDTA tubes by collaborating institutions according to the institutions' own protocols. Collaborator samples were shipped for TCRbeta analysis as frozen whole blood, isolated PBMCs, or DNA extracted from either sample type. Summary of the overall study and its limitations: The quantity of clinical and demographic metadata differed by source and by participant and was supplied without curation.

TCRbeta CDR3 regions were amplified from genomic DNA using the immunoSEQ Assay, a bias-controlled multiplex PCR. In the paper's pipeline: The number of nucleated cells in each sample was estimated by amplification of reference gene primers within the assay. To quantify the absolute abundance of each unique TCRbeta CDR3 rearrangement, sequence reads were collapsed and filtered. Productive Simpson clonality was computed per sample as the square root of Simpson's diversity index over productive rearrangements. TCRdb took over this immuneACCESS table, retaining in-frame rearrangements with V and J assigned. Such tables are incomplete; in checked studies, under half of the missing clones stem from an unresolved V gene, and the remainder is unexplained. V, J and clone size are taken as reported in that table, and D and trimming were inferred from the DNA itself. This sample lists 80,000 to 100,000 clones; 80% to 90% were detected once. Roughly 4.2% of the sample lies in the top ten.

The V and J genes are TRBV14 and TRBJ1-2; TRBD1 could be the D gene, as 5 bases match. Sequenced sample: peripheral blood. The source is a human donor with COVID-19, enrolled during active disease. The donor label of this sample is uncertain. At the DNA level, the sequence is TGTGCCAGCAGCCAAGGCCCAGGGTACGGCTACACCTTC. Translated, this gives CASSQGPGYGYTF.